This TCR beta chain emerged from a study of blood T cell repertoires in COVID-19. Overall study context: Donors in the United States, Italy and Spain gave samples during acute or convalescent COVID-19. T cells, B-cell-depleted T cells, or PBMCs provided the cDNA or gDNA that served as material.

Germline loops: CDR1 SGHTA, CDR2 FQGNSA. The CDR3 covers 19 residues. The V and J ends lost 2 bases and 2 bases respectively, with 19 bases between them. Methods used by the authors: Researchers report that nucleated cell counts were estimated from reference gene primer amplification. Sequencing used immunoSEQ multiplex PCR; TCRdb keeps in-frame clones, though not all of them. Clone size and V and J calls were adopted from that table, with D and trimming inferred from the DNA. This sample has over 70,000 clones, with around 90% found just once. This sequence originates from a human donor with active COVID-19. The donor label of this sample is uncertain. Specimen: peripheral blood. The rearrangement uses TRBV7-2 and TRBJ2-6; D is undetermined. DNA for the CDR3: TGTGCCAGCAGCTTATTGGAGACGTTTCGGCATGCTGGGGCCAACGTCCTGACTTTC. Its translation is CASSLLETFRHAGANVLTF.